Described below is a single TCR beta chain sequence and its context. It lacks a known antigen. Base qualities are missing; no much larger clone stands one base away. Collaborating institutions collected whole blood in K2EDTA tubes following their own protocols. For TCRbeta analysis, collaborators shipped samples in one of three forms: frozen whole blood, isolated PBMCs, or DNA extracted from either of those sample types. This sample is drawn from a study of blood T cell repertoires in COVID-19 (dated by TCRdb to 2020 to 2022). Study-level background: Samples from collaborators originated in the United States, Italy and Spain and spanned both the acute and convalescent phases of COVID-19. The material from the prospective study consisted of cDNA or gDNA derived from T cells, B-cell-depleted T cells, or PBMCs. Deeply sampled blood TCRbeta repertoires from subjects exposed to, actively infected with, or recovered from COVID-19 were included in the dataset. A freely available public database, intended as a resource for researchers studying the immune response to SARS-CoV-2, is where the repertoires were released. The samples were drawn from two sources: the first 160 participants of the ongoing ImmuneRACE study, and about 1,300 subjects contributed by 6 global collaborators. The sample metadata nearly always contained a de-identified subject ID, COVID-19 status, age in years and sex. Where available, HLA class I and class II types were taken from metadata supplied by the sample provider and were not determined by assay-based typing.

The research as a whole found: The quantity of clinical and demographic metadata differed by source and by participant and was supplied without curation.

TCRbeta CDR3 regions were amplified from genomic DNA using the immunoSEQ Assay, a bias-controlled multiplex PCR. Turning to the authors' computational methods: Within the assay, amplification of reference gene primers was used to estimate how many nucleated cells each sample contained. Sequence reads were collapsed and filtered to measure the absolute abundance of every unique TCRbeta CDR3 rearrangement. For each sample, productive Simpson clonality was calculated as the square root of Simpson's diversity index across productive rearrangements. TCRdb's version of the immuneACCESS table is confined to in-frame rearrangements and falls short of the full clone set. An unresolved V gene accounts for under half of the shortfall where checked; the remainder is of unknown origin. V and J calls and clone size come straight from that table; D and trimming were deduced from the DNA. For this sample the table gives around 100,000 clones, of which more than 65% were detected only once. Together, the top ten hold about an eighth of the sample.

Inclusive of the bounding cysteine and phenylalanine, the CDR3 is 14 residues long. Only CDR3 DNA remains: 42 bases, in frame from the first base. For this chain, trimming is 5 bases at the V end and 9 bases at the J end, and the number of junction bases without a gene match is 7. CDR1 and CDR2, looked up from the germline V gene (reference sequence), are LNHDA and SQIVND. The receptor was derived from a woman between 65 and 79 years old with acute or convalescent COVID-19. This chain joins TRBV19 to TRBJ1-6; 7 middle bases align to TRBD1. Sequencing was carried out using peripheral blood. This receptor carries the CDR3 CASSSTGDTSPLHF. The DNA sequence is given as TGTGCCAGTAGTTCAACAGGGGACACTTCACCCCTCCACTTT.